This T cell receptor beta chain was profiled in a study of CD8+ T cells in alopecia areata. Study background: Among treated patients, oral tofacitinib was administered at 5 to 10 mg twice daily. People stayed on tofacitinib for 6 to 18 months, then stopped the drug for 6 months. Disease severity was quantified as SALT score of affected scalp area.

Treatment denoted: oral pan-JAK inhibitor, 5-10 mg twice daily. Lesional scalp tissue (obtained by punch biopsy) and peripheral blood were collected from alopecia areata patients. This clone was found a few times. Sequencing templates came from extracted RNA that was reverse transcribed into cDNA. The repertoire was sequenced with immunoSEQ multiplex PCR; TCRdb's copy has only in-frame clones and lacks some. The sample has 150,000 to 200,000 clones, under 80% seen once. V gave up 0 bases and J gave up 6 bases, with 12 bases separating them. There are 14 residues in the CDR3. CDR1 is SGHRS, CDR2 YFSETQ, per germline.

This chain connects TRBV5-1 to TRBJ1-1; TRBD1 might be the D (6 bases). Material: CD4+ T cells sorted from blood, obtained at week 49, from a patient treated with tofacitinib. This sequence was found in a human donor with alopecia areata. The CDR3: CASSLERGAAEAFF. In nucleotides, the CDR3 is TGCGCCAGCAGCTTGGAGCGGGGGGCGGCTGAAGCTTTCTTT.